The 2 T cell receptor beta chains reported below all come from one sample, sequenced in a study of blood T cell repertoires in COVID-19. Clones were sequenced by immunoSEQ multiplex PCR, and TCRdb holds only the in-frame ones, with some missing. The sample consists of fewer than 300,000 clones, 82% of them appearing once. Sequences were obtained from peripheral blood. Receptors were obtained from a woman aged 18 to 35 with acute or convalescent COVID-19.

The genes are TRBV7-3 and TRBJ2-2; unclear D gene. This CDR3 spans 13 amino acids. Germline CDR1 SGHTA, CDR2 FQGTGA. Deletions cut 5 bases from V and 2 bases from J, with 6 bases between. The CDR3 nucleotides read TGTGCCAGCAGCGCGACTAACACCGGGGAGCTGTTTTTT. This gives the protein CASSATNTGELFF.

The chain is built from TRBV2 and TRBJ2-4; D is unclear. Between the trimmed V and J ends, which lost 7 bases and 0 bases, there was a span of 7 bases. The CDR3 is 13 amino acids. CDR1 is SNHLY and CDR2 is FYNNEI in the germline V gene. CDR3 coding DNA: TGTGCCAGCACACACGTAGCCAAAAACATTCAGTACTTC. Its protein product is CASTHVAKNIQYF.